The clone carrying this TCR beta chain has just one count. Its antigen is as yet unknown. The sample comes from a study of identical twins. Study-wide results and limits: Weaker excess twin sharing was observed in beta out-of-frame sequences. In cord blood, abundant beta clonotypes had fewer insertions; memory showed no trend.

The V end lost 2 bases, the J end lost 11 bases, and 15 bases lay between the germline ends. The CDR3 is 13 residues long. The germline gives CDR1 ENHRY, CDR2 SYGVKD. Carrying unique molecular identifiers, the cDNA also gained a universal primer site through template switching. In TCRdb, the 5' RACE reads were re-called with MiXCR into one record per CDR3 protein. The sample has 1.5 million to 2 million distinct CDR3 sequences, around 29% seen once. This chain uses TRBV10-3 with TRBJ2-5; no reliable D call. This TCR was sampled from a newborn girl in good health. Sequencing input: cord blood. In DNA form, the CDR3 reads TGTGCCATCAGTGAGAAGGGCATCAATGAGCAGTACTTC. Protein: CAISEKGINEQYF.